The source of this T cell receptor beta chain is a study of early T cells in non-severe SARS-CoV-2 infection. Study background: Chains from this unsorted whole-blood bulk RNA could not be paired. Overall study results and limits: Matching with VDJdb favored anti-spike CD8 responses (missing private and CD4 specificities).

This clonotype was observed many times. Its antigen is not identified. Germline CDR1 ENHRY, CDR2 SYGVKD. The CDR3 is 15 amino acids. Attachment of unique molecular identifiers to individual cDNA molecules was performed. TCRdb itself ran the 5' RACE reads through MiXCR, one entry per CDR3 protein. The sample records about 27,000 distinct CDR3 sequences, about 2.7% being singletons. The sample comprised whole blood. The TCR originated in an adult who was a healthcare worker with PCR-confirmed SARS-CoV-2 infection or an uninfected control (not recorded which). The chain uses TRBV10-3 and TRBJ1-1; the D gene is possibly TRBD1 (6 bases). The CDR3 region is CASGGGAVWETEAFF. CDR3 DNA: TGTGCTTCCGGCGGGGGGGCTGTTTGGGAAACTGAAGCTTTCTTT.